The rows below give T cell receptor beta chains drawn from one sample of a study of memory CD4+ T cells and cytomegalovirus serostatus. The table came from immunoSEQ multiplex PCR; TCRdb's copy has only in-frame clones and leaves some out. The sample lists tens of thousands of clones, 75% to 80% seen once, with roughly 1% in the top ten. Sequenced: memory CD4+ T cells from blood. All receptors come from an adult in good health and CMV-seronegative. Both conserved end residues are part of each CDR3. The D gene is left open where the match is weak. The size field is filled for only some rows; it gives once, few, many or a size class.

.,TRBV9,TRBJ2-5,.,CASSVGTQGETQYF,TGTGCCAGCAGCGTTGGGACCCAGGGAGAGACCCAGTACTTC
.,TRBV11-2,TRBJ2-7,.,CASSPTRRQGRYEQYF,TGTGCCAGCAGCCCAACCCGAAGGCAGGGGCGCTACGAGCAGTACTTC
TRBD2,TRBV7-2,TRBJ2-7,.,CASSLGSGRAKEQYF,TGTGCCAGCAGCTTGGGTAGCGGGAGGGCCAAGGAGCAGTACTTC
TRBD1,TRBV6-6,TRBJ2-5,.,CASNPRDRGTETQYF,TGTGCCAGCAATCCCCGGGACAGGGGAACGGAGACCCAGTACTTC
.,TRBV15,TRBJ2-3,once,CATRNSGSADTQYF,TGTGCCACCAGAAATAGCGGAAGTGCAGATACGCAGTATTTT
TRBD1,TRBV5-4,TRBJ2-7,.,CASSSRDRAYEQYF,TGTGCCAGCAGCTCCCGGGACAGGGCCTACGAGCAGTACTTC
.,TRBV18,TRBJ1-3,.,CASSQNLVSGVRTGNTIYF,TGTGCCAGCTCACAAAATCTGGTTTCAGGGGTGAGAACTGGAAACACCATATATTTT
.,TRBV27,TRBJ1-5,few,CASSPFDGNQPQHF,TGTGCCAGCAGTCCCTTCGACGGCAATCAGCCCCAGCATTTT
.,TRBV10-3,TRBJ1-1,.,CAITPVLDTEAFF,TGTGCCATCACCCCCGTCTTGGACACTGAAGCTTTCTTT
TRBD2,TRBV27,TRBJ2-1,.,CASSLFPGGSYNEQFF,TGTGCCAGCAGTTTATTTCCGGGGGGCTCCTACAATGAGCAGTTCTTC
TRBD1,TRBV11-2,TRBJ2-5,.,CASSSGWGQQETQYF,TGTGCCAGCAGCTCGGGCTGGGGACAGCAAGAGACCCAGTACTTC